Listed below are T cell receptor beta chains from one sample, sequenced in a study of shared clonotypes between healthy human individuals. TCRdb's copy holds only in-frame clones and misses some; the assay was immunoSEQ multiplex PCR. The sample contains roughly 2,000,000 clones, around 96% of which appear only once. The sequencing input was naive CD8+ T cells sorted from blood. The receptor source for this set is a man in his late teens or twenties in good health. Each CDR3 is given with its conserved first and last residue. D genes are given only for firm matches. A clone size is listed for some rows: how often the clone was seen (once, few, many), or a class if it is expanded.

d_gene,j_gene,abundance,v_gene,CDR3aa,CDR3nt
.,TRBJ2-7,.,TRBV7-2,CASSLDSAYEQYF,TGTGCCAGCAGCTTAGACTCGGCTTACGAGCAGTACTTC
.,TRBJ2-1,once,TRBV13,CASSSFGLGGEQFF,TGTGCCAGCAGCTCATTTGGTCTAGGAGGTGAGCAGTTCTTC
TRBD2,TRBJ2-3,.,TRBV5-4,CASSLASGEDTQYF,TGTGCCAGCAGCTTGGCCAGCGGGGAAGATACGCAGTATTTT
.,TRBJ2-2,.,TRBV6-5,CASSYSSQGDTGELFF,TGTGCCAGCAGTTACTCGAGTCAGGGAGACACCGGGGAGCTGTTTTTT
.,TRBJ2-3,.,TRBV7-9,CASSWPDGGFTDTQYF,TGTGCCAGCAGCTGGCCAGACGGGGGATTCACAGATACGCAGTATTTT
TRBD1,TRBJ2-5,.,TRBV7-2,CASSLAQGAEGETQYF,TGTGCCAGCAGCTTAGCGCAGGGGGCAGAGGGAGAGACCCAGTACTTC
.,TRBJ1-1,.,TRBV23-1,CASSHSLVKNTEAFF,TGCGCCAGCAGTCACTCGCTAGTCAAGAACACTGAAGCTTTCTTT
.,TRBJ2-3,.,TRBV27,CASSLVVPSTDTQYF,TGTGCCAGCAGTTTAGTGGTACCTAGCACAGATACGCAGTATTTT
.,TRBJ2-7,.,TRBV11-2,CASSLAGRYEQYF,TGTGCCAGCAGCTTAGCAGGGAGGTACGAGCAGTACTTC
TRBD1,TRBJ1-2,.,TRBV5-1,CASREGQVGYTF,TGCGCCAGCAGAGAAGGACAGGTTGGCTACACCTTC
TRBD1,TRBJ2-1,.,TRBV10-3,CAISDPGQGSYNEQFF,TGTGCCATCAGTGACCCGGGACAGGGGTCCTACAATGAGCAGTTCTTC
.,TRBJ2-7,.,TRBV23-1,CASSPRYF,TGCGCCAGCAGCCCTCGGTACTTC
TRBD1,TRBJ2-7,few,TRBV28,CASSHGTGIYEQYF,TGTGCCAGCAGTCACGGGACAGGGATCTACGAGCAGTACTTC
TRBD2,TRBJ2-3,.,TRBV5-1,CASSFGLEEGDTQYF,TGCGCCAGCAGCTTCGGACTAGAGGAGGGAGATACGCAGTATTTT
TRBD1,TRBJ1-6,.,TRBV5-4,CASSFPGTGGFNSPLHF,TGTGCCAGCAGCTTCCCCGGGACAGGGGGTTTTAATTCACCCCTCCACTTT
TRBD1,TRBJ2-7,.,TRBV7-8,CASSMTGFQVLF,TGTGCCAGCAGCATGACAGGGTTTCAGGTTCTTTTC
.,TRBJ2-2,.,TRBV6-5,CASSRDGDTGELFF,TGTGCCAGCAGTCGGGACGGAGACACCGGGGAGCTGTTTTTT
.,TRBJ1-1,.,TRBV5-1,CASSFLGQPNAEAFF,TGCGCCAGCAGCTTTTTAGGACAGCCTAACGCTGAAGCTTTCTTT
.,TRBJ2-7,.,TRBV4-3,CASSQDGPYEQYF,TGCGCCAGCAGCCAAGATGGTCCCTACGAGCAGTACTTC
TRBD1,TRBJ2-1,.,TRBV19,CASSIDRVSYNEQFF,TGTGCCAGTAGTATCGACAGGGTGTCCTACAATGAGCAGTTCTTC
.,TRBJ1-1,.,TRBV30,CAWLAVGAFF,TGTGCCTGGTTGGCAGTTGGGGCTTTCTTT
TRBD2,TRBJ2-7,.,TRBV13,CASSSSGTSYEQYF,TGTGCCAGCAGCTCTAGCGGGACCTCCTACGAGCAGTACTTC
TRBD1,TRBJ2-5,.,TRBV27,CASSPHAPGTGEETQYF,TGTGCCAGCAGCCCTCACGCACCCGGGACAGGGGAAGAGACCCAGTACTTC
TRBD1,TRBJ2-7,once,TRBV13,CASSLNRGLSSYEQYF,TGTGCCAGCAGCTTGAACAGGGGCCTGAGCTCCTACGAGCAGTACTTC
TRBD2,TRBJ2-7,once,TRBV6-5,CASSSSGRAYEQYF,TGTGCCAGCAGTTCTAGCGGGAGGGCCTACGAGCAGTACTTC
TRBD2,TRBJ2-3,.,TRBV5-4,CASSLRLAGGSTDTQYF,TGTGCCAGCAGCTTGCGACTAGCGGGAGGTTCTACAGATACGCAGTATTTT
TRBD2,TRBJ2-7,once,TRBV10-2,CASRTGTRLQFSYEQYF,TGCGCCAGCAGGACCGGGACTAGGCTTCAATTCTCCTACGAGCAGTACTTC
.,TRBJ1-3,.,TRBV11-2,CASSLDLWGSGNTIYF,TGTGCCAGCAGCTTAGATTTGTGGGGATCCGGAAACACCATATATTTT
.,TRBJ1-2,.,TRBV5-4,CASSLSQGYGYTF,TGTGCCAGCAGCTTATCACAGGGCTATGGCTACACCTTC
.,TRBJ2-7,.,TRBV4-1,CASSQGIGLRAYEQYF,TGCGCCAGCAGCCAAGGGATCGGTCTCCGGGCCTACGAGCAGTACTTC
.,TRBJ1-3,.,TRBV27,CASSTNRAGNTIYF,TGTGCCAGCAGTACAAACAGGGCTGGAAACACCATATATTTT
.,TRBJ2-7,.,TRBV5-1,CASSLVWGYEQYF,TGCGCCAGCAGCTTGGTATGGGGCTACGAGCAGTACTTC
.,TRBJ1-5,.,TRBV21-1,CASSKNGRGDNQPQHF,TGTGCCAGCAGCAAAAATGGCAGGGGGGACAATCAGCCCCAGCATTTT
.,TRBJ2-5,few,TRBV7-9,CASSLGGQETQYF,TGTGCCAGCAGCTTAGGGGGCCAAGAGACCCAGTACTTC
TRBD2,TRBJ2-7,.,TRBV5-6,CASSLLAGEQYF,TGTGCCAGCAGCTTGTTAGCGGGGGAGCAGTACTTC
.,TRBJ2-7,.,TRBV27,CASRSSLEQYF,TGTGCCAGCAGATCTTCGTTGGAGCAGTACTTC
.,TRBJ2-1,once,TRBV9,CASSVEGDSYNEQFF,TGTGCCAGCAGCGTAGAGGGGGACTCCTACAATGAGCAGTTCTTC
TRBD2,TRBJ2-7,.,TRBV9,CASSVEGLAGVHEQYF,TGTGCCAGCAGCGTAGAGGGACTAGCGGGGGTCCACGAGCAGTACTTC
.,TRBJ1-6,.,TRBV6-5,CASTPEVNSPLHF,TGTGCCAGTACCCCAGAAGTTAATTCACCCCTCCACTTT
.,TRBJ1-3,.,TRBV5-4,CASSSDGARNTIYF,TGTGCCAGCAGCTCGGACGGCGCTCGGAACACCATATATTTT
.,TRBJ2-2,.,TRBV9,CASSVFGGGTGELFF,TGTGCCAGCAGCGTATTTGGGGGTGGGACCGGGGAGCTGTTTTTT
TRBD1,TRBJ1-1,.,TRBV2,CASARTGGTEAFF,TGTGCCAGCGCGCGAACAGGGGGTACTGAAGCTTTCTTT
.,TRBJ2-6,.,TRBV27,CASTSVWVSGANVLTF,TGTGCCAGCACCTCCGTTTGGGTGTCTGGGGCCAACGTCCTGACTTTC
.,TRBJ2-5,.,TRBV2,CASRGTSFGETQYF,TGTGCCAGCAGAGGGACAAGCTTCGGGGAGACCCAGTACTTC
TRBD2,TRBJ2-1,.,TRBV4-1,CASSLEPQSGGGNEQFF,TGCGCCAGCAGCCTAGAGCCGCAATCGGGGGGAGGGAATGAGCAGTTCTTC
.,TRBJ2-1,.,TRBV5-6,CASSLMQMDEQFF,TGTGCCAGCAGCTTGATGCAGATGGATGAGCAGTTCTTC
TRBD1,TRBJ2-7,once,TRBV29-1,CSVEVSDRGYEQYF,TGCAGCGTTGAAGTGTCGGACAGGGGCTACGAGCAGTACTTC
.,TRBJ2-3,.,TRBV6-5,CASSYEAPTDTQYF,TGTGCCAGCAGTTACGAGGCGCCCACAGATACGCAGTATTTT
.,TRBJ1-2,.,TRBV19,CASRPGTLDGYTF,TGTGCCAGTAGGCCCGGGACCTTAGATGGCTACACCTTC
TRBD1,TRBJ1-1,.,TRBV18,CASSPGYDRGKNTEAFF,TGTGCCAGCTCACCAGGTTACGACAGGGGGAAGAACACTGAAGCTTTCTTT
.,TRBJ2-7,.,TRBV5-1,CASSLVGGDSSYEQYF,TGCGCCAGCAGCTTAGTGGGAGGCGACTCTTCCTACGAGCAGTACTTC
.,TRBJ1-1,.,TRBV19,CASNPGGNTEAFF,TGTGCCAGTAACCCAGGAGGGAACACTGAAGCTTTCTTT
TRBD1,TRBJ2-7,.,TRBV4-1,CASSLGTGTYEQYF,TGCGCCAGCAGCCTTGGGACAGGGACCTACGAGCAGTACTTC
.,TRBJ1-4,.,TRBV4-1,CASSPLAATATNEKLFF,TGCGCCAGCAGCCCCCTGGCGGCCACCGCAACTAATGAAAAACTGTTTTTT
.,TRBJ1-1,.,TRBV11-2,CASSLDGNTEAFF,TGTGCCAGCAGCTTAGACGGCAACACTGAAGCTTTCTTT
.,TRBJ2-7,.,TRBV5-8,CASSAVWGSEDYEQYF,TGTGCCAGCAGCGCGGTCTGGGGGTCGGAGGACTACGAGCAGTACTTC
TRBD2,TRBJ2-5,.,TRBV28,CASSPKRGRPASETQYF,TGTGCCAGCAGTCCCAAGCGGGGGCGCCCAGCTTCTGAGACCCAGTACTTC
.,TRBJ2-7,.,TRBV2,CASSPTRDTNSYEQYF,TGTGCCAGCAGTCCCACCCGGGACACCAATTCCTACGAGCAGTACTTC
.,TRBJ2-3,.,TRBV7-8,CASSHGGSDTQYF,TGTGCCAGCAGCCATGGAGGGTCAGATACGCAGTATTTT
.,TRBJ2-1,.,TRBV2,CASSEALQGWGNEQFF,TGTGCCAGCAGTGAAGCGCTTCAGGGTTGGGGCAATGAGCAGTTCTTC